The 30 T cell receptor beta chains below all came from one sample that was sequenced in a study of beta chain features in type 1 diabetes listed by TCRdb under 2018. The library was obtained by the immunoSEQ multiplex PCR assay. The entire isolated RNA was reverse transcribed using the High Capacity cDNA Reverse Transcription Kit, and thus expressed TCRB transcripts were sequenced. TCRdb obtained this table from immuneACCESS and retained in-frame rearrangements with V and J assigned. These tables miss some clones; where compared with another copy, unresolved V genes account for less than half of the shortfall, and the remainder is unexplained. The sample has around 500,000 clones on record, over 25% of them singletons. The ten largest clones take up around 0.065% of the sample. The sample consisted of naive CD4+ T cells from blood. The sample's cell subset or site label, decoded: true naive CD4+ T cells. These receptor sequences come from a man between 18 and 29 years old in good health.

This clone showed up just a few times. The genes are TRBV5-1 and TRBJ2-1; 9 bases match TRBD2. Germline values: CDR1 SGHRS, CDR2 YFSETQ. CDR3 size: 15 residues. Losses at the gene ends were 0 bases for V and 6 bases for J; bases not matched to a gene: 4. Here the CDR3 DNA reads TGCGCCAGCAGCTTGGGGCTAGCGGGAATCAATGAGCAGTTCTTC. Its protein product is CASSLGLAGINEQFF.

The V call is TRBV5-4, the J call TRBJ2-1; 9 nucleotides line up with TRBD2. Germline V gene sequence: CDR1 SGHNT, CDR2 YYREEE (reference sequence). The J segment lost 4 bases and the V segment lost 0 bases, leaving 5 bases of the junction unmatched. The CDR3 runs to 16 residues. CDR3 bases: TGTGCCAGCAGCTTGGGAGGACTAGCGATTTACAATGAGCAGTTCTTC. Its protein product is CASSLGGLAIYNEQFF.

The rearrangement uses TRBV2 and TRBJ2-5, with TRBD1 matching over 8 bases. The CDR3 contains 14 residues. V dropped 4 bases and J dropped 1; count of bases not matched to a gene: 2. CDR1 is SNHLY and CDR2 is FYNNEI in the germline V gene. CDR3 bases: TGTGCCAGCAGTGTCGACAGGGGCCAAGAGACCCAGTACTTC. Its translation: CASSVDRGQETQYF.

The genes are TRBV9 and TRBJ2-2; 8 bases agree with TRBD1. V lost 4 bases and J lost 2; bases outside the gene matches: 7. Per the germline V gene, CDR1 is SGDLS and CDR2 is YYNGEE. This CDR3 is 16 amino acids long. The CDR3 DNA sequence: TGTGCCAGCAGCCCACGACAGGGGCACAACACCGGGGAGCTGTTTTTT. Protein: CASSPRQGHNTGELFF. Combining the CDR3 with reference TRBV9 and TRBJ2-2 gives the whole variable domain DSGVTQTPKHLITATGQRVTLRCSPRSGDLSVYWYQQSLDQGLQFLIQYYNGEERAKGNILERFSAQQFPDLHSELNLSSLELGDSALYFCASSPRQGHNTGELFFGEGSRLTVL.

As concerns this clone: The identical CDR3 is also encoded by other nucleotide sequences in the sample. V usage is TRBV18 and J usage is TRBJ2-7; D gene unclear. Germline V gene data show CDR1 as KGHSH and CDR2 as LQKENI. The CDR3 covers 14 residues. V was pared by 2 bases and J by 0 bases, with 8 bases between. The CDR3 protein is CASSPGLVSYEQYF. The DNA of the CDR3 is TGTGCCAGCTCACCAGGTTTAGTCTCCTACGAGCAGTACTTC.

There are a few counts of this clone. The rearrangement joins TRBV11-2 to TRBJ2-3, with a tentative D call TRBD2 (6 bases). The CDR3 has 15 residues. CDR1 and CDR2 from the germline V gene are SGHAT and FQNNGV. Trimming left V 5 bases short and J 0 bases short, with 12 bases between. In DNA form, the CDR3 reads TGTGCCAGCAGCCGGAGGGAGCTTAGCACAGATACGCAGTATTTT. It specifies CASSRRELSTDTQYF. Using reference TRBV11-2 and TRBJ2-3 for the parts outside the CDR3, the full variable domain is EAGVAQSPRYKIIEKRQSVAFWCNPISGHATLYWYQQILGQGPKLLIQFQNNGVVDDSQLPKDRFSAERLKGVDSTLKIQPAKLEDSAVYLCASSRRELSTDTQYFGPGTRLTVL.

This clone was observed a few times. This chain joins TRBV19 and TRBJ2-7; unclear D gene. With 5 bases removed from V and 3 bases from J, the gap between germline ends came to 14 bases. The CDR3 runs 14 residues. The V gene's germline CDR1 is LNHDA and CDR2 SQIVND (reference sequence). The CDR3 DNA follows: TGTGCCAGTAGTGCGGACCGGTCTAACTACGAGCAGTACTTC. Translating gives CASSADRSNYEQYF.

This clone was observed a single time. V and J are TRBV30 and TRBJ2-2; a weak D match, TRBD1 (6 bases). The CDR3 loop spans 13 amino acids. V was cut by 2 bases and J by 4 bases, with 8 bases left in between. Germline assignment: CDR1 GTSNPN and CDR2 SVGIG (reference sequence). The CDR3 here is CAWSRQVTGELFF. For the CDR3, the DNA is TGTGCCTGGAGTCGACAGGTCACCGGGGAGCTGTTTTTT.

This clone was counted a few times. The CDR3 nucleotides are TGTGCCTTACAAGTTAACTATGGCTACACCTTC. It yields the protein CALQVNYGYTF. The rearrangement joins TRBV30 to TRBJ1-2; D is uncertain. V dropped 7 bases and J dropped 1 base, with 7 bases sitting between them. CDR1 is GTSNPN and CDR2 is SVGIG in the germline V gene (reference sequence). The CDR3 is made up of 11 amino acids.

As to this clone: Other DNA sequences from this sample encode an identical CDR3 as well. V and J are TRBV9 and TRBJ2-3; D is unclear. The CDR3 covers 15 residues. Germline CDR1 SGDLS, CDR2 YYNGEE. V lost 0 bases to trimming and J lost 2 bases, with 10 bases between them. This chain's CDR3 is CASSVGGRTTDTQYF. The CDR3 DNA sequence: TGTGCCAGCAGCGTAGGTGGCAGGACCACAGATACGCAGTATTTT.

This clone has a handful of counts. This same CDR3 is encoded by further DNA sequences in the sample. Here the CDR3 reads CAWSGTVGQPQHF. CDR3 DNA sequence: TGTGCCTGGAGTGGGACAGTAGGTCAGCCCCAGCATTTT. The rearrangement links TRBV30 to TRBJ1-5; possible D gene TRBD1, 6 bases. In germline, CDR1 is GTSNPN, CDR2 SVGIG (reference sequence). Trimming removed 1 base from V and 6 bases from J, with 10 bases in between. CDR3 length: 13 residues.

V is TRBV15 and J is TRBJ2-7; D might be TRBD1 or TRBD2, each matching 5 bases. The CDR3 sequence is 15 residues long. Germline V CDR1 and CDR2: LNHNV, YYDKDF (reference sequence). Trimming removed 6 bases from V and 7 bases from J, with 22 bases in between. The CDR3 bases are TGTGCCACCAGTCGGACGGCGATCGATGAGGGGGAGCAGTACTTC. Translation: CATSRTAIDEGEQYF.

The chain combines TRBV7-8 with TRBJ2-1, with D hard to call. Per the germline V gene, CDR1 is SGHVS and CDR2 is FQNEAQ. Trimming shortened V by 3 bases and J by 5 bases, and 8 bases separated the two germline ends. The CDR3 covers 13 residues. The CDR3 reads CASSFSRNNEQFF. The CDR3 nucleotides are TGTGCCAGCAGCTTTTCCAGAAACAATGAGCAGTTCTTC. Supplemented by reference TRBV7-8 and TRBJ2-1, the full variable domain reads GAGVSQSPRYKVAKRGQDVALRCDPISGHVSLFWYQQALGQGPEFLTYFQNEAQLDKSGLPSDRFFAERPEGSVSTLKIQRTQQEDSAVYLCASSFSRNNEQFFGPGTRLTVL.

CDR3 DNA sequence: TGTGCCAGCAGTTACGGGACCGGGACAGCTTTAACTTTC. It codes for CASSYGTGTALTF. This chain links TRBV6-6 with TRBJ2-6; 7 bases align to TRBD1. Looked up from germline, CDR1 is MNHNY and CDR2 is SVGAGI (reference sequence). The CDR3 consists of 13 residues. V lost 2 bases to trimming and J lost 19 bases; unmatched junction nucleotides: 11.

This clone was observed a handful of times. The chain recombines TRBV30 with TRBJ1-2; 8 nucleotides match TRBD1. With V trimmed by 0 bases and J by 3 bases, 6 bases remained unmatched. In germline, CDR1 is GTSNPN, CDR2 SVGIG (reference sequence). The length of the CDR3 is 15 residues. The CDR3 nucleotides are TGTGCCTGGAGTGTATTGGCCAGGGGGCACTATGGCTACACCTTC. As protein: CAWSVLARGHYGYTF.

The V call is TRBV9, the J call TRBJ2-2; no clear D. Trimming removed 0 bases at V and 6 bases at J, with 15 bases between. CDR1 is SGDLS, CDR2 YYNGEE, per germline. The CDR3 is made up of 16 amino acids. CDR3 sequence: CASSVASFRSAGELFF. CDR3 in DNA: TGTGCCAGCAGCGTAGCGAGCTTTCGAAGTGCCGGGGAGCTGTTTTTT.

The chain uses TRBV7-9 and TRBJ2-7; possible D gene TRBD2, 6 bases. Per the germline V gene, CDR1 is SEHNR and CDR2 is FQNEAQ (reference sequence). Trimming removed 0 bases from V and 5 bases from J, with 17 bases in between. The CDR3 length is 16 residues. The CDR3 DNA reads TGTGCCAGCAGCTTAGCACGCGGGACCGATGAGGACGAGCAGTACTTC. Translated, it gives CASSLARGTDEDEQYF.

This clone was seen more than once but under ten times. The V call is TRBV6-1, the J call TRBJ2-1; 11 bases match TRBD2. Trimming cost V 6 bases and J 3 bases; bases outside gene matches: 4. Germline V gene sequence: CDR1 MNHNS, CDR2 SASEGT. The CDR3 totals 15 residues. DNA of the CDR3: TGTGCCAGCAGCCCGGGACTAGCGGTCTACAATGAGCAGTTCTTC. Residues: CASSPGLAVYNEQFF.

The chain combines TRBV11-3 with TRBJ1-1; TRBD1 aligns across 8 bases. Germline V lookup: CDR1 SGHNT, CDR2 YENEEA. V lost 3 bases, J lost 1 base, and 7 bases stayed unmatched. The CDR3 is 16 amino acids. The DNA for the CDR3 is TGTGCCAGCAGCTTTGGACAGGGTTGGTCGAACACTGAAGCTTTCTTT. This gives the protein CASSFGQGWSNTEAFF.

The sample holds a few counts of this clone. The V and J genes are TRBV28 and TRBJ1-2; TRBD1 is a possible D gene (5 bases). The CDR3 extends over 13 amino acids. Trimming pared 7 bases from V and 2 bases from J, leaving 11 bases between. Germline V gene data show CDR1 as MDHEN and CDR2 as SYDVKM. CDR3 nucleotide sequence: TGTGCCAGCAACGCATGGGGGAACTATGGCTACACCTTC. The encoded protein is CASNAWGNYGYTF.

The genes are TRBV4-2 and TRBJ1-1; a possible D gene is TRBD1 (6 bases). CDR1 and CDR2 from the germline V gene are LGHNA and YNFKEQ. CDR3 length: 17 residues. Trimming removed 2 bases from V and 0 bases from J, with 16 bases in between. This CDR3 is CASSQTTGTNVNTEAFF. CDR3 sequence (DNA): TGTGCCAGCAGCCAAACAACAGGGACCAACGTGAACACTGAAGCTTTCTTT.

In its sample, this clone was seen a few times. The chain recombines TRBV21-1 with TRBJ2-5; TRBD2 is the table's D call and was not checked against the DNA. TRBV21-1 is a recognized pseudogene. CDR3 length: 14 residues. Here the CDR3 DNA reads TGTGCCAGCAGCAAAGTAGAAGCGGAAGAGACCCAGTACTTC. This encodes CASSKVEAEETQYF.

J is TRBJ2-1 and V is TRBV29-1, with 8 bases fitting TRBD2. J was trimmed by 0 bases and V by 4 bases; bases with no gene match: 2. Germline V CDR1 and CDR2: SQVTM, ANQGSEA. The CDR3 has 14 residues. DNA of the CDR3: TGCAGCGTTGCGAGCGGGAGCTCCTACAATGAGCAGTTCTTC. It yields the protein CSVASGSSYNEQFF.

This clone was detected only a few times. This chain connects TRBV7-2 to TRBJ2-3, with TRBD1 matching over 7 bases. The CDR3 extends over 16 amino acids. The junction had 10 bases not matched to a gene; V was cut back by 5 bases and J by 2 bases. Germline values: CDR1 SGHTA, CDR2 FQGNSA. CDR3 nucleotides: TGTGCCAGCAGCGCCCGACAGGGATCGGACACAGATACGCAGTATTTT. Its translation: CASSARQGSDTDTQYF.

This clone showed up just a few times. J is TRBJ2-1 and V is TRBV4-2, with D unclear. V shed 1 base and J shed 1 base, with 8 bases lying between them. CDR1 and CDR2 (germline): LGHNA, YNFKEQ. CDR3 length equals 15 residues. The CDR3 DNA reads TGTGCCAGCAGCCAAGTGGTAGGGTCCTACAATGAGCAGTTCTTC. Translating gives CASSQVVGSYNEQFF.

This clone was recorded a few times. This rearrangement joins TRBV29-1 to TRBJ2-1; D is possibly TRBD2 (6 bases). Per germline, CDR1 SQVTM and CDR2 ANQGSEA. V was cut by 5 bases and J by 3 bases, with 11 bases left in between. The CDR3 is made up of 13 amino acids. This chain's CDR3 is CSVFTGLYNEQFF. The CDR3 region has the DNA TGCAGCGTTTTCACGGGACTCTACAATGAGCAGTTCTTC.

Only a few counts were recorded for this clone. In nucleotides, the CDR3 is TGTGCCAGCTGGAACAGGGAAGGGACCTACGAGCAGTACTTC. Protein: CASWNREGTYEQYF. The chain is built from TRBV6-5 and TRBJ2-7, with D perhaps TRBD1 (6 bases). Deletions cut 8 bases from V and 2 bases from J, with 16 bases between. Germline lookup yields CDR1 MNHEY and CDR2 SVGAGI. CDR3 length: 14 residues.

The chain has TRBV30 and TRBJ1-5; D possibly corresponds to TRBD1 (6 bases). V was pared by 0 bases and J by 7 bases, with 13 bases between. Germline V gives CDR1 GTSNPN, CDR2 SVGIG (reference sequence). The CDR3 totals 14 residues. The CDR3 here is CAWSVKPGDQPQHF. The CDR3 DNA follows: TGTGCCTGGAGTGTAAAGCCAGGGGACCAGCCCCAGCATTTT.

This clone was recorded a few times. The chain is built from TRBV25-1 and TRBJ1-1; D uncertain. The V gene's germline CDR1 is MGHDK and CDR2 SYGVNS. This CDR3 contains 13 residues. V was shortened by 7 bases and J by 4 bases, with 13 bases between the two germline ends. CDR3 DNA: TGTGCCAGCATACGTACCGGTGGCACTGAAGCTTTCTTT. Protein: CASIRTGGTEAFF.

This clone was seen only a few times. The genes are TRBV5-1 and TRBJ2-7, with no clear D. The CDR3 consists of 14 residues. The V end was cut by 0 bases, the J end by 0 bases, with 7 bases between. Germline V lookup: CDR1 SGHRS, CDR2 YFSETQ. CDR3 nucleotides: TGCGCCAGCAGCTTGGGGACGATCTCCTACGAGCAGTACTTC. Translation gives CASSLGTISYEQYF.